The clone carrying this TCR beta chain is termed medium-sized. For a library built for alpha chains, this beta chain is a stray read; little rests on its size. The data originate from a study of spatial heterogeneity in lung cancer. Stated time point: sample taken at primary tumor resection. Unsorted samples of tumor, nontumor lung or frozen PBMC had their whole RNA sequenced. In TCRdb, the 5' RACE reads were re-called with MiXCR into one record per CDR3 protein. The top ten hold 7% to 9% of the sample, which has approximately 6,900 distinct CDR3 sequences, 4.5% to 7% seen once. CDR3 size: 14 residues. Germline CDR1 MDHEN, CDR2 SYDVKM. The V segment lost 10 bases and the J segment 6 bases; nucleotides outside the gene matches: 11.

The TCR originated in a female donor with early-stage non-small cell lung cancer. V usage is TRBV28 and J usage is TRBJ2-2, with TRBD1 identical over 7 bases. This specimen was normal lung tissue next to the tumor, taken at surgery. DNA of the CDR3: TGTGCCACCAAGTCCGGACAGGTAGCCGGGGAGCTGTTTTTT. It translates to CATKSGQVAGELFF.